This TCR beta chain was documented in a study of T-cell reconstitution after alpha-beta-depleted transplantation in children. The authors prepared the TCRbeta library with unique molecular identifiers. TCRdb called the PCR reads again in MiXCR, with one record for every CDR3 protein. This repertoire shows approximately 300,000 distinct CDR3 sequences, just over 7.5% found once; its top ten account for approximately 9%. Looked up from germline, CDR1 is KGHDR and CDR2 is SFDVKD. V lost 6 bases and J lost 4, with 17 bases in between. CDR3 length equals 15 residues. A remark on this clonotype: Antigen specificity is unknown.

The study's findings and limits: About two months after transplant, alpha-beta T cells reportedly came from several hundred expanded graft clones. Newly generated T cells supplied most T-cell counts and diversity one year post-transplant. There were some patients whose high TCRbeta diversity at day 60 came from surviving recipient T cells and thymic progenitors.

The chain is built from TRBV24-1 and TRBJ2-5, with D perhaps TRBD1 (6 bases). This clonotype originated in a female patient aged 2-9 years who had a stem cell transplant for Fanconi anemia, so the T cells may come from the graft donor. The sample in question was peripheral blood, obtained 360 days after TCRalphabeta/CD19-depleted stem cell transplant. The CDR3 region has the DNA TGTGCCACCAGTTCTCGGGGAACAGGGCGAGAGACCCAGTACTTC. This encodes CATSSRGTGRETQYF.